This T cell receptor (beta chain) derives from a study of CD8 T cells in ankylosing spondylitis. General study points: In ankylosing spondylitis blood, a motif of about 8 highly homologous TCR beta variants appeared characteristic. Disease-associated clones were CD8+ and fairly uncommon in peripheral blood. Earlier authors reported some of these motif variants in reactive arthritis synovial fluid and blood. The authors reported significant enrichment of disease-linked clones in matched ankylosing spondylitis synovial fluid.

Quantitative 5'-RACE with molecular barcodes was used to make the TCR beta libraries. TCRdb reprocessed the 5' RACE reads with MiXCR, giving one entry per CDR3 protein. The data contain some 330,000 distinct CDR3 sequences, roughly 8% of them singletons. CDR1 LGHDT and CDR2 YNNKEL come from the germline V gene (reference sequence). Trimming removed 3 bases from V and 4 bases from J, with 18 bases in between. The CDR3 is 16 residues long. The table lists this clonotype with many counts. Its antigen remains unidentified. Material: blood, either unsorted or a sorted T cell fraction (not recorded which). This TCR was sampled from a male donor with ankylosing spondylitis. The chain carries TRBV3-1 and TRBJ2-5; a possible D gene is TRBD2 (5 bases). In DNA, the CDR3 is TGTGCCAGCAGCCACCGGTTCCGGGGTAGTGGAGAGACCCAGTACTTC. Amino acids: CASSHRFRGSGETQYF.